This T cell receptor beta chain was documented in a study of T cell responses to AZD1222 COVID-19 vaccine. Note on this clone: Its antigen is still unknown. Sequence at one end of the junction differs from germline and may be a read error.

Per the germline V gene, CDR1 is LNHDA and CDR2 is SQIVND (reference sequence). The CDR3 has 13 residues. The table came from immunoSEQ multiplex PCR; TCRdb's copy has only in-frame clones and leaves some out. The sample consists of 100,000 to 150,000 clones, around 90% of them appearing once. Study-level results: Repertoires were obtained solely post-peak T cell response. Baseline serology detected seropositivity in only six AZD1222 recipients. In a largely white British group with more females than males, clonal diversity was possibly underestimated.

The chain is built from TRBV19 and TRBJ2-1; no reliable D call. The receptor comes from an adult in good health. The starting material was peripheral blood, obtained on day 0 of MenACWY control vaccination. The CDR3 DNA reads TGTGCCAGTAGCATAGGGTCCTACAATGAGCAGTTCTTC. It encodes CASSIGSYNEQFF. Based on the CDR3 plus reference TRBV19 and TRBJ2-1, the full variable domain is DGGITQSPKYLFRKEGQNVTLSCEQNLNHDAMYWYRQDPGQGLRLIYYSQIVNDFQKGDIAEGYSVSREKKESFPLTVTSAQKNPTAFYLCASSIGSYNEQFFGPGTRLTVL.